This T cell receptor beta chain was identified in a study of blood T cell repertoires in COVID-19 (dated by TCRdb to the early 2020s). At the level of the whole study: The collaborator samples originated in the United States, Italy and Spain and spanned the acute and convalescent phases of COVID-19. The material from the prospective study consisted of cDNA or gDNA derived from T cells, B-cell-depleted T cells, or PBMCs. Subjects who had been exposed to COVID-19, were actively infected with it, or had recovered from it provided the deeply sampled blood TCRbeta repertoires that made up the dataset. The repertoires were released in a freely available public database intended as a resource for research on the immune response to SARS-CoV-2. The samples were drawn from the first 160 participants of the ongoing ImmuneRACE study and from under 1,500 subjects provided by 6 global collaborators. A de-identified subject ID, COVID-19 status, age in years and sex were almost always included in the sample metadata. Where HLA class I and class II types were available, the types were taken from metadata supplied by the sample provider, not from assay-based typing.

Broader findings and caveats from the paper: The quantity of clinical and demographic metadata differed by source and by participant and was supplied without curation.

Details on this clone: Its antigen is currently not known. No base qualities exist here, and no much larger clone lies one base off it.

The germline ends are 11 bases apart after V is trimmed by 1 base and J by 1 base. From the cysteine up to the phenylalanine, the CDR3 has a length of 16 residues. Left in the record is the CDR3 DNA by itself, 48 bases read in frame from the first base. The germline V gene gives CDR1 as LGHNA and CDR2 as YSLEER. TCRbeta CDR3 regions were amplified from genomic DNA using the immunoSEQ Assay, a bias-controlled multiplex PCR. Concerning the study's data processing: The number of nucleated cells in each sample was estimated from the amplification of reference gene primers within the assay. Sequence reads were collapsed and filtered to measure the absolute abundance of every unique TCRbeta CDR3 rearrangement. For each sample, productive Simpson clonality was calculated by taking the square root of Simpson's diversity index across productive rearrangements. Drawn from immuneACCESS, this table holds only the in-frame rearrangements with V and J called that TCRdb kept. Clones are partly lost; checked studies trace under half to an unresolved V gene and leave the rest unexplained. That table is the source of V, J and clone size, and D and trimming were worked out from the DNA. Here the sample has 140,000 or so clones; about 86% occur a single time. Under 9.5% of the sample goes to the ten largest clones.

Participants in the prospective study were enrolled through a virtual design, were aged roughly 18 to 100 years, and lived in some 24 United States geographic areas. To assign participants to cohorts, the prospective study relied on clinical history that participants themselves reported in a screening survey and a study questionnaire. ImmuneRACE Cohort 3 recovered participants were defined by two consecutive negative NP/OP PCR tests, healthcare professional clearance, or symptom resolution. In the prospective study, whole blood, serum and a nasopharyngeal or oropharyngeal swab were collected from each participant by mobile phlebotomists. Additional blood draws and questionnaires over an approximately two-month period could optionally be provided by prospective study participants. Prospective study blood samples were shipped either frozen or at room temperature before DNA extraction.

The rearranged chain carries TRBV4-3 and TRBJ1-3, with TRBD1 as a weak D call on 6 bases. The source of this sequence is a man aged 50-59 years who had recovered from COVID-19. The sequenced material came from PBMCs or T cells enriched from blood (not recorded which). The DNA is as follows: TGCGCCAGCAGCCAAGGAGTGACAGGTTCTGGAAACACCATATATTTT. Its protein is CASSQGVTGSGNTIYF.